This TCR beta chain was recorded in a study of regulatory T cells in long-lasting Graves disease. Regarding the study as a whole: Examination was confined to peripheral blood, excluding thyroid tissue.

This clonotype was recorded a few times. The antigen is unknown. Building the TCR beta libraries relied on iRepertoire HTBI primers, and CDR3 regions underwent Arm-PCR. TCRdb re-analysed the multiplex PCR reads in MiXCR, keeping a single row per CDR3 protein. Of 400,000 to 500,000 distinct CDR3 sequences in the sample, under 25% were seen once. Trimming left V 0 bases short and J 3 bases short, with 11 bases between. This CDR3 has 15 amino acids. Germline loops: CDR1 ENHRY, CDR2 SYGVKD. Regarding time point: persistent/refractory GD, antithyroid drugs over 5 years with positive TRAb. From PBMCs, RNA was extracted and then used to make the TCR library.

This material consisted of peripheral blood mononuclear cells (PBMCs), taken when the disease was refractory, from a patient treated with antithyroid drugs. The chain couples TRBV10-3 to TRBJ1-1; no clear D. The clonotype comes from a female donor with Graves disease. The chain's CDR3 is CAISESARGYTEAFF. The DNA of the CDR3 is TGTGCCATCAGTGAGTCGGCCAGAGGTTACACTGAAGCTTTCTTT.